Following are 23 T cell receptor delta chains from one sample sequenced in a study of gamma-delta T cells after stem cell transplantation. TCRdb re-called the RT-PCR reads with CATT. The sample lists thousands of delta-chain clones, 25% occurring once. The material sequenced was gamma-delta T cells. These receptors originate from a human donor. It is not recorded whose cells these are; they may come from a transplant donor.

This clone was counted between two and nine times. This may be a read error, as it is one base from a much larger clone. The chain carries TRDV2 and TRDJ3; D is ambiguous. The germline V gene has CDR1 GEAIGNYY and CDR2 EKD. Trimming removed 9 bases from V and 2 bases from J, with 7 bases in between. The CDR3 is 13 amino acids. Written as DNA, the CDR3 is TGTGCCGTGAGCCCCTGGGACACCCGACAGATGTTTTTC. Protein: CAVSPWDTRQMFF.

By its share, this clone is large (0.1 to 1%). The chain has TRDV2 and TRDJ1; 8 nucleotides match TRDD3. This CDR3 is built from 16 residues. CDR1 and CDR2 (germline): GEAIGNYY, EKD. V lost 0 bases to trimming and J lost 2 bases; unmatched junction nucleotides: 7. CDR3 region: CACDTDAGGPTDKLIF. The CDR3, as DNA: TGTGCCTGTGACACCGACGCTGGGGGACCTACCGATAAACTCATCTTT.

The V gene is TRDV1, the J gene TRDJ1; TRDD3 agrees at 8 bases. Germline values: CDR1 TSWWSYY, CDR2 QGS. With 4 bases clipped from V and 0 bases from J, the junction kept 16 bases outside the gene matches. This CDR3 is built from 19 residues. The CDR3 nucleotides read TGTGCTCTTGGGGCTCGGTATTTTGATTGGGGGATCCACACCGATAAACTCATCTTT. Translated, it gives CALGARYFDWGIHTDKLIF.

Turning to this clone: Given a much more abundant clone one base away, this may be a read error. The gene calls are TRDV2 and TRDJ3; 9 nucleotides line up with TRDD3. Trimming removed 0 bases from V and 0 bases from J; junction bases left unmatched: 8. The CDR3 has 20 residues. The germline CDR1 and CDR2 sequences are GEAIGNYY and EKD. In DNA, the CDR3 is TGTGCCTGTGACACCGGTACTGGGGGAGTCCCCTCCTGGGACACCCGACAGATGTTTTTC. Translating it yields CACDTGTGGVPSWDTRQMFF.

Points on this clone: A much larger clonotype is one base distant, so this may be a read error. The same CDR3 arises from other DNA sequences in this sample as well. The V call is TRDV1, the J call TRDJ1; 11 bases agree with TRDD3. The V gene's germline CDR1 is TSWWSYY and CDR2 QGS. The CDR3 runs to 20 residues. Trimming cost V 7 bases and J 4 bases; bases outside gene matches: 23. CDR3 protein: CALVRPFRILGDNGSDKLIF. Here the CDR3 DNA reads TGTGCTCTTGTAAGGCCCTTCCGTATACTGGGGGATAACGGGAGCGATAAACTCATCTTT.

The rearrangement uses TRDV1 and TRDJ2; 13 positions match TRDD3. V gave up 5 bases and J gave up 9 bases; unmatched junction bases: 36. The CDR3 is 25 amino acids. Germline-derived CDR1 and CDR2 are TSWWSYY and QGS. CDR3 nucleotide sequence: TGTGCTCTTGGGTATCCGGCCTTCCTACTGGGGGATACGCTCCTACCGCGATCACAGGATCCACAACTCTTCTTT. Its translation: CALGYPAFLLGDTLLPRSQDPQLFF.

This clone appeared a few times. The chain has TRDV3 and TRDJ1, with D possibly TRDD3 on 6 matching bases. The CDR3 length is 19 residues. V was pared by 3 bases and J by 7 bases, with 36 bases between. Germline V gives CDR1 TVYSNPD, CDR2 GDNSRS (reference sequence). DNA of the CDR3: TGTGCCTTGAGGGCTCCTATGCCCTCCCTGGGGAGACTCGGGGGTAAACTCATCTTT. It encodes CALRAPMPSLGRLGGKLIF.

This clone is large (0.1 to 1%) by share. Other nucleotide sequences from this sample produce the same CDR3. The CDR3 sequence: CACDTVTLLPYWGPSWDTRQMFF. The CDR3 DNA follows: TGTGCCTGTGACACCGTAACACTTTTACCGTACTGGGGACCCTCCTGGGACACCCGACAGATGTTTTTC. The V and J genes are TRDV2 and TRDJ3; 7 bases agree with TRDD3. Germline CDR1 GEAIGNYY, CDR2 EKD. The CDR3 is 23 amino acids. The junction had 19 bases not matched to a gene; V was cut back by 0 bases and J by 0 bases.

Judged by abundance, this clone is large. The same CDR3 can be traced to other DNA sequences in this sample. The V and J genes are TRDV2 and TRDJ3, with D tentatively TRDD3 (6 bases). The CDR3 is made up of 18 amino acids. In germline, CDR1 is GEAIGNYY, CDR2 EKD. The V end was cut by 0 bases, the J end by 0 bases, with 11 bases between. Here the CDR3 DNA reads TGTGCCTGTGACACCGGCTACTGGGACTCCTGGGACACCCGACAGATGTTTTTC. It yields the protein CACDTGYWDSWDTRQMFF.

The rearrangement joins TRDV1 to TRDJ1; 10 bases line up with TRDD3. The V gene end was trimmed by 5 bases and the J gene end by 0 bases; junction bases not matched to a gene: 24. The CDR3 is 22 amino acids. The V gene's germline CDR1 is TSWWSYY and CDR2 QGS. CDR3 loop: CALGWYGTGGCAGILYTDKLIF. In DNA form, the CDR3 reads TGTGCTCTTGGGTGGTACGGTACTGGGGGATGCGCGGGGATCCTTTACACCGATAAACTCATCTTT.

As regards this clone: With a much larger clone just one base away, this may be a read error. V gene TRDV1 combines with J gene TRDJ1; the match to TRDD3 covers 12 bases. V dropped 5 bases and J dropped 0; count of bases not matched to a gene: 22. This CDR3 is built from 22 residues. Germline lookup yields CDR1 TSWWSYY and CDR2 QGS. CDR3 in amino acids: CALGCIPVFLPGGYAYTDKLIF. CDR3 DNA: TGTGCTCTTGGGTGCATACCAGTCTTCTTGCCTGGGGGATACGCGTACACCGATAAACTCATCTTT.

With respect to this clone: The sample contains more than one DNA sequence encoding this CDR3. The gene calls are TRDV2 and TRDJ3, with 11 bases lining up with TRDD3. V lost 0 bases and J lost 0; bases outside the gene matches: 3. Germline lookup yields CDR1 GEAIGNYY and CDR2 EKD. This CDR3 spans 19 amino acids. In nucleotides, the CDR3 is TGTGCCTGTGACACCGGACTGGGGGATAGCTCCTGGGACACCCGACAGATGTTTTTC. It yields the protein CACDTGLGDSSWDTRQMFF.

In its sample, this clone is medium-sized. J is TRDJ1 and V is TRDV1; TRDD3 aligns across 9 bases. This CDR3 contains 18 residues. In germline, CDR1 is TSWWSYY, CDR2 QGS. J was trimmed by 2 bases and V by 1 base; bases with no gene match: 11. The CDR3 region has the DNA TGTGCTCTTGGGGAACACCCGTACTGGGGGAGAGGGACCGATAAACTCATCTTT. Encoded protein: CALGEHPYWGRGTDKLIF.

Judged by abundance, this clone is large. The rearrangement links TRDV2 to TRDJ1, with D hard to call. Trimming stripped 7 bases from V and 0 bases from J, with 23 bases between. The CDR3 contains 17 residues. Germline V gene lookup returns CDR1 GEAIGNYY and CDR2 EKD. In DNA, the CDR3 is TGTGCCTGCCATCACTACGGTACTGCGGTTTACACCGATAAACTCATCTTT. It translates to CACHHYGTAVYTDKLIF.

Notes on this clone: Just one base apart from a much larger clone, this may be a read error. Written as DNA, the CDR3 is TGTGCCTGTGACACCGTAACACTTTTACCGTACTGGGGACCCTCCTGGGACACCCGACAGACGTTTTTC. Its protein is CACDTVTLLPYWGPSWDTRQTFF. The V call is TRDV2, the J call TRDJ3; 7 bases map to TRDD3. Looked up from germline, CDR1 is GEAIGNYY and CDR2 is EKD. This CDR3 spans 23 amino acids.

Remarks on this clone: In the same sample, other DNA sequences code for this CDR3. The chain uses TRDV1 and TRDJ1, with TRDD3 identical over 8 bases. V shed 3 bases and J 0 bases; nucleotides not matched to a gene: 12. CDR1 is TSWWSYY and CDR2 is QGS in the germline V gene. There are 18 residues in the CDR3. The CDR3 loop reads CALGEFNYWGLNTDKLIF. Here the CDR3 DNA reads TGTGCTCTTGGGGAGTTTAACTACTGGGGGCTAAACACCGATAAACTCATCTTT.

Concerning this clone: A single base is all that separates this from a far larger clone, so a read error is likely. Other DNA sequences from this sample encode an identical CDR3 as well. The chain uses TRDV2 and TRDJ1; D possibly uses TRDD2 or TRDD3 (7 bases each). CDR1 is GEAIGNYY and CDR2 is EKD in the germline V gene. Between the trimmed V and J ends, which lost 2 bases and 3 bases, there was a span of 36 bases. CDR3 size: 22 residues. CDR3: CACDRRQSGPSSCGYAADKLIF. DNA of the CDR3: TGTGCCTGTGACAGAAGACAATCAGGCCCTTCCTCCTGTGGATACGCGGCCGATAAACTCATCTTT.

Regarding this clone: This may come from a read error, since a much larger clone is one base off. Other DNA sequences in this specimen translate into the identical CDR3. The chain links TRDV2 to TRDJ3; 11 bases align to TRDD3. V lost 4 bases to trimming and J lost 1 base; unmatched junction nucleotides: 14. Germline values: CDR1 GEAIGNYY, CDR2 EKD. This CDR3 contains 21 residues. In DNA, the CDR3 is TGTGCCTGTGATACCTGTATTGGGGGATACGGGGCTTCCTGGGACACCCGACAGATGTTTTTC. Its translation is CACDTCIGGYGASWDTRQMFF.

To note about this clone: A far larger clone differs by one base, so this is likely a read error. The sample has other DNA sequences that encode this CDR3 too. This chain links TRDV2 with TRDJ1; 12 bases align to TRDD3. Germline CDR1 and CDR2: GEAIGNYY and EKD. V lost 0 bases and J lost 0; bases outside the gene matches: 19. The CDR3 runs to 22 residues. CDR3 sequence (DNA): TGTGCCTGTGACACCTTACTGGGGGATACTGGGCAGCCTCTGGGCAACACCGATAAACTCATCTTT. This translates into CACDTLLGDTGQPLGNTDKLIF.

By proportion, this clone is large. The chain combines TRDV1 with TRDJ1; 11 nucleotides match TRDD3. Germline lookup yields CDR1 TSWWSYY and CDR2 QGS. Losses at the gene ends were 1 base for V and 0 bases for J; bases not matched to a gene: 16. The CDR3 runs to 21 residues. The chain's CDR3 is CALGEPSYGDWGIIYTDKLIF. DNA of the CDR3: TGTGCTCTTGGGGAACCTTCCTACGGTGACTGGGGGATAATCTACACCGATAAACTCATCTTT.

This clone was seen only a few times. This sequence joins TRDV1 and TRDJ1; 11 nucleotides align to TRDD3. The CDR3 runs to 19 residues. Per the germline V gene, CDR1 is TSWWSYY and CDR2 is QGS. V shed 5 bases, J shed 0 bases, and the junction held 14 bases outside the gene matches. This CDR3 reads CALGPPSYWGILYTDKLIF. CDR3 sequence (DNA): TGTGCTCTTGGGCCGCCTTCCTACTGGGGGATATTGTACACCGATAAACTCATCTTT.

Comments on this clone: This may stem from a read error, because a much larger clone lies one nucleotide away. The chain couples TRDV3 to TRDJ1; TRDD3 aligns across 8 bases. V lost 4 bases to trimming and J lost 11 bases; unmatched junction nucleotides: 15. The CDR3 spans 13 residues. Germline CDR1 and CDR2: TVYSNPD and GDNSRS (reference sequence). This chain's CDR3 is CACSVLGVSKLIF. Here the CDR3 DNA reads TGTGCCTGCTCAGTACTGGGGGTCTCCAAGCTCATCTTT.

This clone is labeled as large. This chain links TRDV2 with TRDJ1; D remains unclear. The CDR3 has 13 amino acids. The germline CDR1 and CDR2 sequences are GEAIGNYY and EKD. Trimming pared 3 bases from V and 0 bases from J, leaving 7 bases between. The CDR3 is CACDFKYTDKLIF. In nucleotides, the CDR3 is TGTGCCTGTGACTTTAAGTACACCGATAAACTCATCTTT.